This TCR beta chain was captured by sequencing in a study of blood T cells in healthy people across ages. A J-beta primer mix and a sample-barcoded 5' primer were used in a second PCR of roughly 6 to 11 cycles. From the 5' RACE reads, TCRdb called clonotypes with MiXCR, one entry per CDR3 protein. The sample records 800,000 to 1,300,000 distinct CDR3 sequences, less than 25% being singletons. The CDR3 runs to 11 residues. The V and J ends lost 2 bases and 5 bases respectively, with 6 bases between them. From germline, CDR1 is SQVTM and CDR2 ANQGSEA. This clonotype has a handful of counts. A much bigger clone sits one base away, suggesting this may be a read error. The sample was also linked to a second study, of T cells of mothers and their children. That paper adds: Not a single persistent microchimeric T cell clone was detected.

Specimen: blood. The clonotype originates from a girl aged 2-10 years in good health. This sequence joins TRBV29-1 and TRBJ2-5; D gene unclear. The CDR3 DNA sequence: TGCAGCGTTGAATTAGGGGAGACCCAGTACTTC. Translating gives CSVELGETQYF.